This T cell receptor beta chain is from a study of blood T cell repertoires in COVID-19. Across the whole study: Researchers got acute and convalescent COVID-19 samples from the United States, Italy and Spain. Sample material is recorded as cDNA or gDNA derived from T cells, B-cell-depleted T cells, or PBMCs.

Trimming removed 5 bases from V and 0 bases from J; junction bases left unmatched: 4. This CDR3 is built from 15 residues. Per germline, CDR1 SGHTA and CDR2 FQGNSA. Authors' methods: Estimates of nucleated cell counts were drawn from the amplification of reference gene primers. Sequencing used immunoSEQ multiplex PCR; TCRdb keeps in-frame clones, though not all of them. V, J and clone size are taken as reported in that table, and D and trimming were inferred from the DNA itself. The sample holds around 75,000 clones; around nine tenths are singletons and the top ten take roughly a fifth. This TCR was sampled from a human donor in a cohort sampled during active COVID-19. This rearrangement joins TRBV7-2 to TRBJ2-7; TRBD1 matches at 10 bases. Source material: peripheral blood. The CDR3 region is CASSTDRGPSYEQYF. DNA of the CDR3: TGTGCCAGCAGCACCGACAGGGGGCCCTCCTACGAGCAGTACTTC.